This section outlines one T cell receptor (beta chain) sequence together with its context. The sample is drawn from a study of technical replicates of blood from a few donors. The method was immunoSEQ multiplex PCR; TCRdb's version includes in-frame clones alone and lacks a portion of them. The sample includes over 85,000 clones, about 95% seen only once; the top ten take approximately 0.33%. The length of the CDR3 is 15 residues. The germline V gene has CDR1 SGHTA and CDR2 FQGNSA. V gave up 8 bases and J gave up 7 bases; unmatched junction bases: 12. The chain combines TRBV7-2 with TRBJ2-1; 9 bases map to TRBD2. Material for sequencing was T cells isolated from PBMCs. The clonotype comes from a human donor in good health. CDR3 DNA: TGTGCCAGCGCCAGGGGCGGGAGGGCTAGGAATGAGCAGTTCTTC. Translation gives CASARGGRARNEQFF.